Each of the 18 T cell receptor beta chains below was sequenced from the same sample in a study of neurological immune-mediated disorders (dated by TCRdb to between 2017 and 2020). Receptor amplification or capture employed 5' RACE. Sequencing was performed on an Illumina HiSeq 2500. In TCRdb, the public reads were trimmed at Q25 with fastp and aligned with MiXCR, with productive beta chains retained. Here each entry gathers all rows of one CDR3 protein and keeps the most common genes and DNA. Present in this sample are about 70,000 distinct CDR3 sequences, about 3% of which were seen just once. The top ten clones comprise roughly 5.2% of the sample. Source material: PBMCs. Receptors were obtained from a woman in her fifties or sixties with multiple sclerosis.

This clonotype has a count of ten or more. The gene calls are TRBV20-1 and TRBJ1-5; the D is unclear. The V gene lost 3 bases and the J gene lost 3 bases, with 12 bases spanning the gap. Germline V CDR1 and CDR2: DFQATT, SNEGSKA (reference sequence). This CDR3 comprises 14 residues. The CDR3 bases are TGCAGTGCTAGCCTATCCAGAACCAATCAGCCCCAGCATTTT. Amino acids: CSASLSRTNQPQHF.

This clonotype came up many times. The CDR3 DNA reads as TGTGCCAGCAGTTTTAGGGTACATGAGCAGTTCTTC. Translated, it gives CASSFRVHEQFF. The V gene is TRBV6-6, the J gene TRBJ2-1; D uncertain. The V and J ends lost 4 bases and 8 bases respectively, with 9 bases between them. The CDR3 extends over 12 amino acids. Germline values: CDR1 MNHNY, CDR2 SVGAGI (reference sequence).

In its sample, this clonotype was seen a few times. The rearrangement links TRBV20-1 to TRBJ1-6, with D maybe TRBD1 (6 bases). Trimming removed 4 bases from V and 7 bases from J, with 17 bases in between. The CDR3 is made up of 15 amino acids. CDR1 DFQATT and CDR2 SNEGSKA come from the germline V gene (reference sequence). The CDR3 DNA follows: TGCAGTGCTACCCCAGGGGACGTGATGAATTCACCCCTCCACTTT. Protein sequence: CSATPGDVMNSPLHF.

This clonotype appeared many times. The V gene is TRBV29-1, the J gene TRBJ1-1; D perhaps matches TRBD1 (5 bases). This CDR3 spans 14 amino acids. Between the trimmed V and J ends, which lost 5 bases and 3 bases, there was a span of 16 bases. Germline CDR1 reads SQVTM; CDR2 reads ANQGSEA. The CDR3 is CSVRGRMADTEAFF. DNA for the CDR3: TGCAGCGTTCGGGGGAGAATGGCCGACACTGAAGCTTTCTTT.

The CDR3: CATSDFLTSGGSSYNEQFF. The CDR3 DNA follows: TGTGCCACCAGTGATTTTCTCACTAGCGGGGGGAGCTCCTACAATGAGCAGTTCTTC. The chain employs TRBV24-1 and TRBJ2-1, with 12 bases that match TRBD2. The CDR3 has 19 amino acids. Germline loops: CDR1 KGHDR, CDR2 SFDVKD. V gave up 1 base and J gave up 0 bases; unmatched junction bases: 6.

A remark on this clonotype: A read error is possible here, since a much larger clone lies one base away. This sequence joins TRBV12-3 or TRBV12-4 and TRBJ2-1; weak D call: TRBD2 (6 bases). CDR3 size: 13 residues. Trimming removed 3 bases from V and 10 bases from J, with 13 bases in between. CDR3 amino acids: CASSLGSGKEQFF. The CDR3 DNA sequence: TGTGCCAGCAGTTTGGGTAGCGGAAAAGAGCAGTTCTTC.

This clonotype was observed many times. The chain recombines TRBV20-1 with TRBJ1-5; D gene unclear. V gave up 3 bases and J gave up 5 bases, with 8 bases separating them. From germline, CDR1 is DFQATT and CDR2 SNEGSKA (reference sequence). The CDR3 covers 12 residues. CDR3 loop: CSASTPDQPQHF. As DNA, the CDR3 is TGCAGTGCTAGCACGCCCGATCAGCCCCAGCATTTT.

The sample holds many counts of this clonotype. The chain links TRBV24-1 to TRBJ2-1; 10 nucleotides line up with TRBD2. The germline V gene encodes CDR1 KGHDR and CDR2 SFDVKD. The CDR3 is 18 residues long. With 1 base clipped from V and 0 bases from J, the junction kept 5 bases outside the gene matches. The CDR3 DNA follows: TGTGCCACCAGTGATTTAGTCGAGCGGGAGGGCTCCTACAATGAGCAGTTCTTC. Protein: CATSDLVEREGSYNEQFF.

This clonotype was observed a few times. One base away lies a much larger clone, so this may be a sequencing read error. The rearrangement uses TRBV7-8 and TRBJ1-6; the D is unclear. Germline lookup yields CDR1 SGHVS and CDR2 FQNEAQ. The CDR3 is 15 amino acids. In nucleotides, the CDR3 is TGTGCCAGCAGCTCCCGGCCCGGGTCGGATTCACCCCTCAACTTT. Translating gives CASSSRPGSDSPLNF.

This clonotype has at least ten counts. The chain uses TRBV14 and TRBJ1-6, with a weak D call TRBD1 (6 bases). CDR1 is SGHDN and CDR2 is FVKESK in the germline V gene. V was trimmed by 0 bases and J by 0 bases, leaving 15 bases between them. The CDR3 loop spans 19 amino acids. The CDR3 spells CASSQEIITGSSYNSPLHF. CDR3 nucleotides: TGTGCCAGCAGCCAAGAGATAATAACAGGGAGCTCCTATAATTCACCCCTCCACTTT.

In its sample, this clonotype was seen many times. This chain connects TRBV6-5 to TRBJ1-3; D is ambiguous. V dropped 2 bases and J dropped 0 bases, with 8 bases sitting between them. CDR1 and CDR2 from the germline V gene are MNHEY and SVGAGI. The CDR3 has 15 amino acids. CDR3 sequence (DNA): TGTGCCAGCAGTTACAGCTCCCCCTCTGGAAACACCATATATTTT. It encodes CASSYSSPSGNTIYF.

This clonotype has ten or more counts. The rearrangement joins TRBV20-1 to TRBJ2-7; D might be TRBD2 (6 bases). Between the trimmed V and J ends, which lost 6 bases and 0 bases, there was a span of 18 bases. This CDR3 is built from 15 residues. From germline, CDR1 is DFQATT and CDR2 SNEGSKA (reference sequence). CDR3 nucleotides: TGCAGTGCCCCTTATCTAGCGCCTAGCTCCTACGAGCAGTACTTC. It yields the protein CSAPYLAPSSYEQYF.

Many counts were recorded for this clonotype. The chain is built from TRBV29-1 and TRBJ1-2, with no clear D. The CDR3 covers 12 residues. Germline values: CDR1 SQVTM, CDR2 ANQGSEA. The ends were cut back, 8 bases at V and 7 bases at J, with 17 bases in the middle. The CDR3 protein is CSTLKPGTGYTF. In DNA form, the CDR3 reads TGCAGCACACTCAAACCGGGAACTGGCTACACCTTC. Drawing the rest from reference TRBV29-1 and TRBJ1-2, the complete variable domain is SAVISQKPSRDICQRGTSLTIQCQVDSQVTMMFWYRQQPGQSLTLIATANQGSEATYESGFVIDKFPISRPNLTFSTLTVSNMSPEDSSIYLCSTLKPGTGYTFGSGTRLTVV.

This clonotype occurred many times. CDR3 sequence (DNA): TGTGCCAGCAGCTCCCCGGTCGAGACCCAGTACTTC. Translating gives CASSSPVETQYF. The chain carries TRBV7-2 and TRBJ2-5; D gene ambiguous. Germline V gene sequence: CDR1 SGHTA, CDR2 FQGNSA. V was trimmed by 4 bases and J by 5 bases, leaving 8 bases between them. The CDR3 is 12 residues long. Variable domain in full (rest from reference TRBV7-2 and TRBJ2-5): GAGVSQSPSNKVTEKGKDVELRCDPISGHTALYWYRQSLGQGLEFLIYFQGNSAPDKSGLPSDRFSAERTGGSVSTLTIQRTQQEDSAVYLCASSSPVETQYFGPGTRLLVL.

There are many counts of this clonotype. The chain recombines TRBV5-1 with TRBJ2-2; TRBD2 matches 10 bases. The J segment lost 9 bases and the V segment lost 4 bases, leaving 9 bases of the junction unmatched. This CDR3 spans 15 amino acids. Germline loops: CDR1 SGHRS, CDR2 YFSETQ. CDR3 sequence: CASSPGTSEPRELFF. The CDR3 nucleotides are TGCGCCAGCAGCCCCGGGACTAGCGAGCCCCGGGAGCTGTTTTTT.

The chain carries TRBV2 and TRBJ1-5; TRBD1 might be the D (6 bases). Per germline, CDR1 SNHLY and CDR2 FYNNEI. The ends were cut back, 5 bases at V and 5 bases at J, with 10 bases in the middle. CDR3 length equals 13 residues. The CDR3 sequence: CASSQGGDQPQHF. DNA for the CDR3: TGTGCCAGCAGTCAAGGGGGTGATCAGCCCCAGCATTTT.

This clonotype was observed at least ten times. The J gene is TRBJ2-1, the V gene TRBV20-1; D might be TRBD2 (5 bases). The CDR3 runs 13 residues. The germline gives CDR1 DFQATT, CDR2 SNEGSKA (reference sequence). V shed 5 bases and J shed 7 bases, with 15 bases lying between them. CDR3 amino acids: CSAVPGGINEQFF. The CDR3 DNA reads as TGCAGTGCTGTACCCGGAGGTATTAATGAGCAGTTCTTC.

The CDR3 region has the DNA TGTGCCAGCAGTCTTCCCTCTGGAAACACCATATATTTT. Protein product: CASSLPSGNTIYF. The chain is built from TRBV12-3 or TRBV12-4 and TRBJ1-3; no reliable D call. V lost 5 bases, J lost 0 bases, and 5 bases lay in between. This CDR3 comprises 13 residues.